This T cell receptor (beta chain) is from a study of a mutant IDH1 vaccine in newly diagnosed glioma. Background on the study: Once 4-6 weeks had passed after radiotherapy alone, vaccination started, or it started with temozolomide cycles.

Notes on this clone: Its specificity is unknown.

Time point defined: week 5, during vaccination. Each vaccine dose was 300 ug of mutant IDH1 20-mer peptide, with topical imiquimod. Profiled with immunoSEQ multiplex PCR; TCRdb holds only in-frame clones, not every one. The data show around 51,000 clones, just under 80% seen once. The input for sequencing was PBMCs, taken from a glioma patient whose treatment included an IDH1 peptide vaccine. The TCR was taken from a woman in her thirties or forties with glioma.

CDR3 protein: CASSPQVGETQYF. CDR3 sequence (DNA): TGTGCCAGCTCACCGCAGGTGGGCGAGACCCAGTACTTC. The rearrangement links TRBV18 to TRBJ2-5; D remains unclear. The germline CDR1 and CDR2 sequences are KGHSH and LQKENI. Trimming took off 3 bases at V and 5 bases at J, with 10 bases between the two ends. The CDR3 loop spans 13 amino acids.